The 12 T cell receptor beta chains in this list originate from one sample, sequenced in a study of cytomegalovirus exposure and HLA in healthy donors. PCR employed 60 Vbeta and 13 Jbeta primers. Method: immunoSEQ multiplex PCR; TCRdb's copy keeps in-frame clones and lacks some. Among about 54,000 clones listed, under 90% were seen once. Sequenced sample: PBMCs. Every receptor here comes from a woman between 18 and 29 years old in good health and CMV-seronegative.

This chain connects TRBV11-2 to TRBJ2-7; the match to TRBD1 covers 8 bases. The CDR3 has 15 amino acids. V lost 5 bases to trimming and J lost 6 bases; unmatched junction nucleotides: 12. CDR1 SGHAT and CDR2 FQNNGV come from the germline V gene. CDR3 sequence reads: CASSTGQGEWGEQYF. The CDR3 DNA reads as TGTGCCAGCAGCACCGGACAGGGCGAATGGGGCGAGCAGTACTTC.

V and J are TRBV6-4 and TRBJ1-1; TRBD1 agrees at 9 bases. Trimming at V came to 0 bases and at J to 10 bases, leaving 9 bases not matched to a gene. Germline V gene lookup returns CDR1 MRHNA and CDR2 SNTAGT. CDR3 length: 15 amino acids. The CDR3 spells CASSDSQQGASGAFF. CDR3 coding DNA: TGTGCCAGCAGTGACTCTCAACAGGGGGCAAGCGGAGCTTTCTTT.

The chain carries TRBV28 and TRBJ2-1; TRBD1 matches 8 bases. CDR3 size: 13 residues. V gave up 3 bases and J gave up 8 bases; unmatched junction bases: 3. The germline V gene encodes CDR1 MDHEN and CDR2 SYDVKM. For the CDR3, the DNA is TGTGCCAGCAGTTTTGACAGGGGCGATGAGCAGTTCTTC. It codes for CASSFDRGDEQFF.

This chain links TRBV28 with TRBJ2-4; D perhaps matches TRBD1 (6 bases). This CDR3 is 16 amino acids long. V lost 5 bases to trimming and J lost 0 bases, with 14 bases between them. Germline CDR1 MDHEN, CDR2 SYDVKM. The CDR3 loop reads CASSPTTQGAKNIQYF. CDR3 in DNA: TGTGCCAGCAGTCCGACCACACAGGGAGCCAAAAACATTCAGTACTTC.

CDR3 loop: CASSLTSGPYNEQFF. The CDR3 coding sequence is TGTGCCAGCAGCTTAACTAGCGGACCTTACAATGAGCAGTTCTTC. The chain employs TRBV7-9 and TRBJ2-1; 8 bases map to TRBD2. From germline, CDR1 is SEHNR and CDR2 FQNEAQ (reference sequence). This CDR3 is built from 15 residues. V dropped 2 bases and J dropped 4; count of bases not matched to a gene: 4.

The chain is built from TRBV28 and TRBJ2-5; a possible D gene is TRBD2 (6 bases). The J call could be wrong; TRBJ2-7 is a better fit for the DNA end. This CDR3 is built from 14 residues. The germline gives CDR1 MDHEN, CDR2 SYDVKM. CDR3 sequence reads: CASSPLRESYEQYF. As DNA, the CDR3 is TGTGCCAGCAGCCCCCTCCGGGAGTCCTACGAGCAGTACTTC.

A note on this clone: Mismatch with germline at one junction end may stem from a read error. The chain employs TRBV7-3 and TRBJ2-3; the D gene is possibly TRBD1 (6 bases). This CDR3 contains 12 residues. CDR1 is SGHTA, CDR2 FQGTGA, per germline. This CDR3 reads CASSLMGAAAIF. The CDR3 DNA reads TGTGCCAGCAGCTTAATGGGGGCAGCGGCAATTTTT. Variable domain in full (rest from reference TRBV7-3 and TRBJ2-3): GAGVSQTPSNKVTEKGKYVELRCDPISGHTALYWYRQSLGQGPEFLIYFQGTGAADDSGLPNDRFFAVRPEGSVSTLKIQRTERGDSAVYLCASSLMGAAAIFGPGTRLTVL.

Worth noting for this clone: The final CDR3 position lacks the conserved phenylalanine or tryptophan, pointing to a likely read error. The rearrangement links TRBV20-1 to TRBJ2-7; D unclear. The CDR3 length is 11 residues. The germline V and J ends were trimmed by 3 bases and 5 bases, with 8 bases remaining between them. CDR1 is DFQATT and CDR2 is SNEGSKA in the germline V gene (reference sequence). The CDR3 loop reads CSASDWNEQYC. CDR3 coding DNA: TGCAGTGCTAGCGACTGGAACGAGCAGTACTGC.

The V call is TRBV19, the J call TRBJ2-7, with 11 positions matching TRBD1. The CDR3 is 17 amino acids. The V gene's germline CDR1 is LNHDA and CDR2 SQIVND (reference sequence). Losses at the gene ends were 6 bases for V and 3 bases for J; bases not matched to a gene: 13. The CDR3 DNA reads as TGTGCCAGTAGATCTCCCCGACCCGGGACAGGGGGCTACGAGCAGTACTTC. This sequence encodes CASRSPRPGTGGYEQYF.

By sample share, this clone is medium-sized. This chain connects TRBV6-1 to TRBJ1-5; 11 bases are a match to TRBD1. Germline CDR1 and CDR2: MNHNS and SASEGT. This CDR3 has 15 residues. V was pared by 0 bases and J by 7 bases, with 2 bases of the junction left unmatched. CDR3 region: CASSEAGQGAQPQHF. For the CDR3, the DNA is TGTGCCAGCAGTGAAGCCGGACAGGGGGCGCAGCCCCAGCATTTT.

This chain joins TRBV15 and TRBJ1-3, with 7 bases fitting TRBD1. Germline V gene data show CDR1 as LNHNV and CDR2 as YYDKDF (reference sequence). This CDR3 is 16 amino acids long. Trimming at V came to 5 bases and at J to 0 bases, leaving 7 bases not matched to a gene. CDR3 DNA sequence: TGTGCCACCAGCGGGACAGATGAATTCTCTGGAAACACCATATATTTT. Encoded protein: CATSGTDEFSGNTIYF.

The J gene is TRBJ2-4, the V gene TRBV5-6; TRBD2 matches at 7 bases. This CDR3 region has 18 residues. Germline V lookup: CDR1 SGHDT, CDR2 YYEEEE. V gave up 1 base and J gave up 0 bases; unmatched junction bases: 10. DNA for the CDR3: TGTGCCAGCAGCTTGCCCCGGACTAGAGACTTAGCCAAAAACATTCAGTACTTC. Encoded protein: CASSLPRTRDLAKNIQYF.